Listed below are T cell receptor beta chains from one sample, sequenced in a study of prognosis after radiotherapy for stage I lung cancer. MiXCR was run by TCRdb on the multiplex PCR reads, yielding one entry per CDR3 protein. The data hold about 32,000 distinct CDR3 sequences, with roughly two fifths observed a single time. The sample in question was PBMCs, obtained before or after stereotactic body radiation therapy (not recorded which). The receptors here all came from a donor at least 50 years old with non-small cell lung cancer. The conserved cysteine and the conserved F or W are not part of the CDR3 here. Fields, in order: V gene, J gene, D gene, CDR3 protein. The D gene is left open where the match is weak.

V gene: TRBV12-5; J gene: TRBJ1-2; D gene: TRBD1; CDR3 protein: ASGLTGGVYGYT
V gene: TRBV20-1; J gene: TRBJ2-2; D gene: .; CDR3 protein: SASSPVTTGTGELF
V gene: TRBV29-1; J gene: TRBJ2-3; D gene: .; CDR3 protein: SADPGVEDTQY
V gene: TRBV7-9; J gene: TRBJ2-1; D gene: TRBD1; CDR3 protein: ASSFLQGSRNEQF
V gene: TRBV11-3; J gene: TRBJ1-6; D gene: .; CDR3 protein: ASSWTDQSPLH
V gene: TRBV4-1; J gene: TRBJ1-3; D gene: TRBD1; CDR3 protein: ASSRGQSLSGNTIY
V gene: TRBV2; J gene: TRBJ2-1; D gene: .; CDR3 protein: ASSVSGGSYNEQF
V gene: TRBV20-1; J gene: TRBJ2-1; D gene: .; CDR3 protein: SALSNRGGNEQF
V gene: TRBV5-6; J gene: TRBJ2-3; D gene: .; CDR3 protein: ASSLVGDSYTDTQY
V gene: TRBV7-2; J gene: TRBJ2-3; D gene: .; CDR3 protein: ASSFRGPTDTQY
V gene: TRBV5-1; J gene: TRBJ2-7; D gene: .; CDR3 protein: ASSFSGSSYEQY
V gene: TRBV20-1; J gene: TRBJ2-3; D gene: TRBD1; CDR3 protein: SARDRGTSIIDTQY
V gene: TRBV20-1; J gene: TRBJ1-1; D gene: TRBD1; CDR3 protein: SSIQGGEVTEAF
V gene: TRBV20-1; J gene: TRBJ2-3; D gene: .; CDR3 protein: SARDSWDTQY
V gene: TRBV30; J gene: TRBJ1-3; D gene: .; CDR3 protein: AWSPSGNTIY
V gene: TRBV5-1; J gene: TRBJ1-3; D gene: TRBD1; CDR3 protein: ASSLASGGSGNTIY
V gene: TRBV20-1; J gene: TRBJ2-3; D gene: .; CDR3 protein: RVGQSTQY
V gene: TRBV20-1; J gene: TRBJ2-3; D gene: TRBD1; CDR3 protein: SASYGGPPQGATQY
V gene: TRBV10-3; J gene: TRBJ1-2; D gene: .; CDR3 protein: AISELSTDYGYT
V gene: TRBV27; J gene: TRBJ2-7; D gene: TRBD2; CDR3 protein: ASRTLLAGGSYEQY
V gene: TRBV7-2; J gene: TRBJ2-1; D gene: .; CDR3 protein: ASSLLPGPPDEQF
V gene: TRBV11-2; J gene: TRBJ2-5; D gene: TRBD2; CDR3 protein: ASSLAGGVETQY
V gene: TRBV6-1; J gene: TRBJ2-7; D gene: TRBD1; CDR3 protein: ASSDIGQGSSYEQY
V gene: TRBV28; J gene: TRBJ1-5; D gene: .; CDR3 protein: ASSSISGSSNQPQH
V gene: TRBV12-5; J gene: TRBJ2-1; D gene: TRBD2; CDR3 protein: ASGLLSGLAGEVRNVYNEQF
V gene: TRBV7-9; J gene: TRBJ2-1; D gene: TRBD2; CDR3 protein: ASSSGLAGINNEQF
V gene: TRBV6-1; J gene: TRBJ1-3; D gene: .; CDR3 protein: ASRLASGNTIY
V gene: TRBV29-1; J gene: TRBJ2-2; D gene: .; CDR3 protein: SVRTSLPAGELF
V gene: TRBV27; J gene: TRBJ1-2; D gene: .; CDR3 protein: ASSLRAANYVYT
V gene: TRBV5-1; J gene: TRBJ2-1; D gene: .; CDR3 protein: ASSLRIGSAPSYNEQF
V gene: TRBV6-2/TRBV6-3; J gene: TRBJ2-4; D gene: TRBD1; CDR3 protein: ASSPGTGKEAKNIQY
V gene: TRBV27; J gene: TRBJ1-1; D gene: TRBD1; CDR3 protein: ASLRGRGYTEAF
V gene: TRBV20-1; J gene: TRBJ2-3; D gene: .; CDR3 protein: SEGVGTTLTDKQY
V gene: TRBV6-2/TRBV6-3; J gene: TRBJ2-5; D gene: .; CDR3 protein: ASSYSGDTQETQY
V gene: TRBV28; J gene: TRBJ2-1; D gene: TRBD2; CDR3 protein: ASSLSPGLGSSYNEQF
V gene: TRBV12-3/TRBV12-4; J gene: TRBJ2-7; D gene: .; CDR3 protein: ASSSPGATSYEKY
V gene: TRBV5-4; J gene: TRBJ2-7; D gene: .; CDR3 protein: ASSFGAGFPYEQY
V gene: TRBV11-3; J gene: TRBJ2-5; D gene: .; CDR3 protein: ASGSSASQDTQY
V gene: TRBV3-1; J gene: TRBJ2-2; D gene: .; CDR3 protein: ASSQMNTGELF
V gene: TRBV11-2; J gene: TRBJ2-1; D gene: TRBD2; CDR3 protein: ASSIGLAGGIEQF
V gene: TRBV19; J gene: TRBJ2-1; D gene: .; CDR3 protein: ASSSWTEQF
V gene: TRBV27; J gene: TRBJ2-2; D gene: .; CDR3 protein: ASSFRRWAGELF